The rows below give T cell receptor beta chains drawn from one sample of a study of shared clonotypes between healthy human individuals. The method was immunoSEQ multiplex PCR; TCRdb's version includes in-frame clones alone and lacks a portion of them. The sample shows 2,500,000 or so clones, around 90% of them seen only once. Sequencing input: naive CD4+ T cells sorted from blood. The receptor set was obtained from a man between 18 and 29 years old in good health. The CDR3 runs from the conserved cysteine through the conserved F or W. A D gene is named only where the DNA matches it firmly. Where a row states a size, it is once, few, many or the class of an expanded clone; other rows omit it.

CDR3 protein	CDR3 DNA	V gene	clone size	J gene	D gene
CASSEYQGLGNTIYF	TGTGCCAGCAGTGAATATCAGGGACTCGGAAACACCATATATTTT	TRBV2	NA	TRBJ1-3	NA
CASSLSRQYSYNEQFF	TGTGCCAGTAGTTTATCCCGACAGTACTCCTACAATGAGCAGTTCTTC	TRBV19	NA	TRBJ2-1	NA
CASSLASGTSDNEQFF	TGTGCCAGCAGCTTAGCTTCGGGGACTAGCGACAATGAGCAGTTCTTC	TRBV7-9	NA	TRBJ2-1	TRBD2
CASSPWDGGDRVAGYTF	TGTGCCAGCAGCCCTTGGGATGGCGGGGACAGGGTTGCTGGCTACACCTTC	TRBV21-1	NA	TRBJ1-2	NA
CASSQEWGQGLPTGELFF	TGTGCCAGCAGCCAAGAATGGGGACAGGGACTCCCCACCGGGGAGCTGTTTTTT	TRBV4-2	NA	TRBJ2-2	TRBD1
CASSSDRGPPFSSGANVLTF	TGTGCCAGCAGCTCGGACAGGGGGCCCCCCTTCAGCTCTGGGGCCAACGTCCTGACTTTC	TRBV5-5	once	TRBJ2-6	TRBD1
CASKAPSGMGNEQFF	TGCGCCAGCAAAGCCCCTAGCGGGATGGGGAATGAGCAGTTCTTC	TRBV5-1	NA	TRBJ2-1	TRBD2
CSVGRLRGGMVNEQFF	TGCAGCGTTGGCCGTTTGCGGGGGGGCATGGTCAATGAGCAGTTCTTC	TRBV29-1	NA	TRBJ2-1	TRBD2
CASRSESYEQYF	TGTGCCAGCAGATCGGAGTCCTACGAGCAGTACTTC	TRBV2	NA	TRBJ2-7	NA
CASSVAGGGYTF	TGTGCCAGCAGCGTCGCAGGGGGTGGCTACACCTTC	TRBV9	few	TRBJ1-2	TRBD1
CAISLGRGLPDTQYF	TGTGCCATCAGTTTGGGCAGGGGGCTTCCAGATACGCAGTATTTT	TRBV10-3	NA	TRBJ2-3	TRBD1
CASSVFPTSGIQETQYF	TGTGCCAGCAGCGTATTCCCGACTAGCGGGATTCAAGAGACCCAGTACTTC	TRBV9	NA	TRBJ2-5	TRBD2
CASSQETQGEKLFF	TGCGCCAGCAGCCAAGAGACCCAGGGTGAAAAACTGTTTTTT	TRBV4-3	once	TRBJ1-4	NA